Each of the 16 T cell receptor beta chains below was sequenced from the same sample in a study of blood T cell repertoires in COVID-19. Sequenced by immunoSEQ multiplex PCR; TCRdb stores in-frame clones only, minus some. The data contain around 100,000 clones, roughly 88% of them seen just once; the ten biggest clones take up about 5.3%. Sequencing was performed on peripheral blood. The receptors were gathered from a human donor in a cohort sampled during active COVID-19.

This clone was counted a single time. The chain combines TRBV6-1 with TRBJ1-6; 9 bases match TRBD1. CDR3 length equals 16 residues. The trim removed 4 bases at V and 7 bases at J, leaving 8 bases unmatched. Looked up from germline, CDR1 is MNHNS and CDR2 is SASEGT. This chain's CDR3 is CASSVRPGQGNSPLHF. The CDR3 coding sequence is TGTGCCAGCAGTGTTCGCCCGGGACAGGGAAATTCACCCCTCCACTTT.

The rearrangement joins TRBV28 to TRBJ2-5; 10 bases agree with TRBD1. The germline V gene has CDR1 MDHEN and CDR2 SYDVKM. The CDR3 totals 16 residues. V gave up 5 bases and J gave up 1 base; unmatched junction bases: 7. CDR3 DNA: TGTGCCAGCAGTCAGACCGGGACAGGGGCCCAAGAGACCCAGTACTTC. Protein sequence: CASSQTGTGAQETQYF.

The chain carries TRBV6-5 and TRBJ2-1; 9 nucleotides align to TRBD2. The V gene end was trimmed by 4 bases and the J gene end by 4 bases; junction bases not matched to a gene: 8. This CDR3 is built from 16 residues. Germline assignment: CDR1 MNHEY and CDR2 SVGAGI. DNA for the CDR3: TGTGCCAGCAGTTCTGGGTCTAGCGGGGTATACAATGAGCAGTTCTTC. It specifies CASSSGSSGVYNEQFF.

The chain has TRBV5-1 and TRBJ1-2; 7 nucleotides line up with TRBD1. Per germline, CDR1 SGHRS and CDR2 YFSETQ. The V segment lost 3 bases and the J segment 6 bases; nucleotides outside the gene matches: 11. The CDR3 consists of 15 residues. CDR3 amino acids: CASSSLITGENGYTF. The CDR3 DNA reads as TGCGCCAGCAGCTCCCTAATTACAGGGGAGAATGGCTACACCTTC.

J is TRBJ1-2 and V is TRBV5-4, with 7 nucleotides matching TRBD1. The CDR3 has 14 residues. The V and J ends lost 0 bases and 2 bases, in that order; junction bases with no gene match: 1. The V gene's germline CDR1 is SGHNT and CDR2 YYREEE (reference sequence). The CDR3 loop is CASSLVTGNYGYTF. CDR3 coding DNA: TGTGCCAGCAGCTTGGTGACAGGGAACTATGGCTACACCTTC.

V usage is TRBV7-9 and J usage is TRBJ1-5, with TRBD1 identical over 8 bases. V was clipped by 5 bases and J by 2 bases; unmatched bases: 5. There are 15 residues in the CDR3. Germline V gene data show CDR1 as SEHNR and CDR2 as FQNEAQ (reference sequence). DNA of the CDR3: TGTGCCAGCAGCAGCGGACAGGGACGCAATCAGCCCCAGCATTTT. This encodes CASSSGQGRNQPQHF.

The chain combines TRBV10-1 with TRBJ1-1, with a weak D call TRBD1 (5 bases). This CDR3 comprises 14 residues. Germline V gene lookup returns CDR1 WNHNN and CDR2 SYGVQD (reference sequence). V was pared by 5 bases and J by 0 bases, with 10 bases between. The CDR3 protein is CASSPGLLNTEAFF. The CDR3 DNA reads TGCGCCAGCAGTCCGGGACTTCTGAACACTGAAGCTTTCTTT.

The rearrangement joins TRBV29-1 to TRBJ1-2; D remains ambiguous. The CDR3 totals 14 residues. Germline V gene data show CDR1 as SQVTM and CDR2 as ANQGSEA. Trimming cost V 2 bases and J 4 bases, with 14 bases left between them. CDR3 in amino acids: CSVEKMAGVYGYTF. The CDR3 DNA follows: TGCAGCGTTGAAAAGATGGCAGGCGTCTATGGCTACACCTTC.

The rearrangement links TRBV5-1 to TRBJ2-2; 8 bases line up with TRBD2. The V and J ends lost 4 bases and 5 bases, in that order; junction bases with no gene match: 13. The CDR3 has 17 amino acids. Per germline, CDR1 SGHRS and CDR2 YFSETQ. This chain's CDR3 is CASSLALAVRETGELFF. The CDR3 region has the DNA TGCGCCAGCAGCCTGGCACTAGCGGTTAGGGAAACCGGGGAGCTGTTTTTT.

The chain employs TRBV6-2 or TRBV6-3 and TRBJ1-1, with 7 bases that match TRBD1. CDR3 size: 16 residues. CDR1 is MNHEY, CDR2 SVGEGT, per germline. V shed 0 bases and J 4 bases; nucleotides not matched to a gene: 8. CDR3 residues: CASSYSMRGRATEAFF. The CDR3 DNA is TGTGCCAGCAGTTACTCGATGAGGGGGCGGGCCACTGAAGCTTTCTTT.

J is TRBJ2-7 and V is TRBV27, with 12 bases that match TRBD2. The CDR3 consists of 18 residues. The germline gives CDR1 MNHEY, CDR2 SMNVEV (reference sequence). V was pared by 0 bases and J by 4 bases, with 10 bases of the junction left unmatched. The CDR3: CASSLSLSTSGRWYEQYF. The CDR3 DNA reads as TGTGCCAGCAGTTTATCCCTCTCGACTAGCGGGAGATGGTACGAGCAGTACTTC.

This chain connects TRBV29-1 to TRBJ1-1; TRBD1 matches at 7 bases. The CDR3 contains 13 residues. Per the germline V gene, CDR1 is SQVTM and CDR2 is ANQGSEA. V shed 7 bases, J shed 5 bases, and the junction held 10 bases outside the gene matches. The CDR3 DNA reads as TGCAGCGCTAACAGGGGCTCGGTTACTGAAGCTTTCTTT. Protein sequence: CSANRGSVTEAFF.

The CDR3 loop is CASSPGGVGTDTQYF. The CDR3 region has the DNA TGTGCCAGCAGCCCCGGAGGGGTTGGAACAGATACGCAGTATTTT. The chain combines TRBV5-4 with TRBJ2-3, with D possibly matching TRBD2 (6 bases). This CDR3 is 15 amino acids long. V lost 4 bases and J 3 bases, leaving 15 bases between the germline ends. Germline V gene lookup returns CDR1 SGHNT and CDR2 YYREEE (reference sequence).

This clone was detected once. The rearrangement uses TRBV7-8 and TRBJ2-1; a possible D gene is TRBD1 (5 bases). Germline assignment: CDR1 SGHVS and CDR2 FQNEAQ. The V end was cut by 4 bases, the J end by 2 bases, with 12 bases between. This CDR3 is 15 amino acids long. The CDR3 nucleotides read TGTGCCAGCAGCTATAAGGGGCAGACCTACAATGAGCAGTTCTTC. This sequence encodes CASSYKGQTYNEQFF.

This chain links TRBV7-9 with TRBJ2-7; the match to TRBD1 covers 8 bases. The V gene end was trimmed by 0 bases and the J gene end by 4 bases; junction bases not matched to a gene: 11. Per the germline V gene, CDR1 is SEHNR and CDR2 is FQNEAQ (reference sequence). This CDR3 has 17 residues. CDR3 sequence reads: CASSLAPWTGLGYEQYF. The CDR3 DNA reads as TGTGCCAGCAGCTTAGCGCCGTGGACAGGGTTGGGGTACGAGCAGTACTTC.

CDR3: CASSLAGSTEAFF. The CDR3 DNA reads as TGCGCCAGCAGCTTGGCGGGTTCCACTGAAGCTTTCTTT. V gene TRBV5-1 combines with J gene TRBJ1-1; D gene unclear. CDR3 length: 13 residues. Trimming shortened V by 0 bases and J by 4 bases, and 7 bases separated the two germline ends. Germline V gene data show CDR1 as SGHRS and CDR2 as YFSETQ.